The clone carrying this T cell receptor (beta chain) was seen ten or more times. What it binds is unknown. The sample is drawn from a study of regulatory T cells in long-lasting Graves disease. Documented time point: newly diagnosed GD, antithyroid drugs for less than 3 months. PBMC-extracted RNA yielded the TCR library. There are 14 residues in the CDR3. V lost 6 bases, J lost 5 bases, and 7 bases stayed unmatched. The germline CDR1 and CDR2 sequences are MRHNA and SNTAGT. Regarding the study as a whole: Compared with new cases, persistent Graves' patients showed reduced TCR diversity.

The TCR beta library used iRepertoire HTBI primers with Arm-PCR amplification of CDR3. TCRdb called the multiplex PCR reads again in MiXCR, with one record for every CDR3 protein. The sample holds around 250,000 distinct CDR3 sequences, 18% seen once. A further study also used this sample, focusing on T cells in Graves' hyperthyroidism and ophthalmopathy. That investigation notes: Diagnosis of hyperthyroidism was new in patients aged 18 to 65, and its duration was under 2 months.

The clonotype originates from a woman between 25 and 40 years old with Graves disease. The material was peripheral blood mononuclear cells (PBMCs), obtained at new diagnosis, from a patient treated with antithyroid drugs. The genes are TRBV6-4 and TRBJ1-1; 9 bases align to TRBD1. The CDR3 is CASRRTGAGTEAFF. As DNA, the CDR3 is TGTGCCAGCAGGAGGACAGGGGCCGGGACTGAAGCTTTCTTT.